This entry concerns a single T cell receptor (beta chain). Antigen: not known. TCRdb re-called the RT-PCR reads through MiXCR, storing one row per CDR3 protein. The repertoire holds under 800,000 distinct CDR3 sequences, about 15% seen once, with roughly 6.4% in the top ten. This CDR3 is 13 amino acids long. From germline, CDR1 is MGHRA and CDR2 YSYEKL. V shed 1 base and J shed 8 bases, with 9 bases lying between them. This sample is part of a study of response to subunit inactivated influenza vaccine. Findings and caveats of the study: The authors put forward the suggestion that each seasonal influenza vaccination may bring in only a limited number of new T cells.

The sequenced sample was PBMCs from blood, obtained 14 days before vaccination. This sequence originates from a man in his fifties or sixties who received an inactivated influenza vaccine. The chain couples TRBV4-1 to TRBJ2-1; D is ambiguous. CDR3 bases: TGCGCCAGCAGCCAAGTCGGAGCCTATGAGCAGTTCTTC. Translated: CASSQVGAYEQFF.